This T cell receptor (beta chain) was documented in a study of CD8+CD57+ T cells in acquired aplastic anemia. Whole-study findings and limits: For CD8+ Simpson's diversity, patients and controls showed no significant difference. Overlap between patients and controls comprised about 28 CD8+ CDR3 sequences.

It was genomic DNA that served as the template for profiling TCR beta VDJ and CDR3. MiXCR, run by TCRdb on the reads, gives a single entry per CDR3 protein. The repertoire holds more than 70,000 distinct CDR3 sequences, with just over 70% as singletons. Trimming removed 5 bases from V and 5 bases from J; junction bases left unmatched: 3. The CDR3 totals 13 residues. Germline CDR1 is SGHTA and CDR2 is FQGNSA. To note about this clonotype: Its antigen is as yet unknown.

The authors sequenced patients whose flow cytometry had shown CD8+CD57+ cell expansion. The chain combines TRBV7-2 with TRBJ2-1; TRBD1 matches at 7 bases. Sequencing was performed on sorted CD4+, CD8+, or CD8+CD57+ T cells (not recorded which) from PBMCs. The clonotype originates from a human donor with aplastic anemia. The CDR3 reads CASSEGQNNEQFF. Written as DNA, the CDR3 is TGTGCCAGCAGCGAGGGACAGAACAATGAGCAGTTCTTC.